The present TCR beta chain was sequenced within a study of neurological immune-mediated disorders. This CDR3 region has 16 residues. Deletions cut 3 bases from V and 4 bases from J, with 16 bases between. This clonotype was seen many times. TCRdb called the 5' RACE reads again in MiXCR, with one record for every CDR3 protein. Counted here are about 79,000 distinct CDR3 sequences, roughly 13% occurring once; the ten biggest clones make up about 6.8%. The receptor was isolated from a woman aged 45-60 years in good health. This chain joins TRBV12-3 or TRBV12-4 and TRBJ1-5; the D gene is possibly TRBD1 (5 bases). The specimen was PBMCs. The CDR3 nucleotides are TGTGCCAGCAGTTTCCGTACCGGGACCCTGAATCAGCCCCAGCATTTT. It is translated as CASSFRTGTLNQPQHF.